In its sample, the clone carrying this T cell receptor (beta chain) was seen many times. The antigen remains unidentified. This entry belongs to a study of identical twins' blood T cells. Regarding the study as a whole: Mainly, cloneset size products determined shared clonotypes, twins included. Shared environment remains a possible cause of twin similarity.

Likely shared infections and vaccines: all three twin pairs were reared together. V was clipped by 8 bases and J by 4 bases, with 17 bases between them. This CDR3 is built from 14 residues. Germline V gives CDR1 LNHDA, CDR2 SQIVND (reference sequence). A previously described protocol, modified, built RNA-based TCR cDNA libraries. MiXCR, applied by TCRdb to the 5' RACE reads, yields one record per CDR3 protein. Of hundreds of thousands of distinct CDR3 sequences in the sample, roughly 27% were seen once. Material for sequencing was PBMCs. The genes are TRBV19 and TRBJ1-2; D perhaps matches TRBD1 (5 bases). The sequence derives from a woman between 18 and 49 years old in good health. This CDR3 reads CASSYVGGSYGYTF. DNA for the CDR3: TGTGCCAGTTCCTACGTCGGGGGGTCCTATGGCTACACCTTC.